This TCR beta chain was sequenced during a study of T cells in Graves' hyperthyroidism and ophthalmopathy. Stable Graves' hyperthyroidism meant no ophthalmopathy progression within 18 months. TCR beta CDR3 regions were amplified from RNA. TCR CDR3 underwent first-round RT-PCR with the HTBI primer set. Each CDR3 protein gets one entry after TCRdb re-called the multiplex PCR reads with MiXCR. The repertoire has roughly 580,000 distinct CDR3 sequences, approximately 44% of them found once; the top ten carry 8% to 8.5%. A note on this clonotype: Its antigen is not identified.

Findings and caveats of the study: Ophthalmopathy, which appeared later, was predicted by the model a median around 6.9 months before onset.

What was sequenced was peripheral blood or thyroid tissue (not recorded which). The sequence came from a woman aged 18 to 35 with Graves' hyperthyroidism.

The DNA for the CDR3 is TGTGCCAGCGGGTTCACCGGGGAGCTGTTTTTT. This sequence encodes CASGFTGELFF. V gene TRBV2 combines with J gene TRBJ2-2, with unresolved D. The germline V gene encodes CDR1 SNHLY and CDR2 FYNNEI. There are 11 residues in the CDR3. V lost 8 bases, J lost 4 bases, and 5 bases lay in between.